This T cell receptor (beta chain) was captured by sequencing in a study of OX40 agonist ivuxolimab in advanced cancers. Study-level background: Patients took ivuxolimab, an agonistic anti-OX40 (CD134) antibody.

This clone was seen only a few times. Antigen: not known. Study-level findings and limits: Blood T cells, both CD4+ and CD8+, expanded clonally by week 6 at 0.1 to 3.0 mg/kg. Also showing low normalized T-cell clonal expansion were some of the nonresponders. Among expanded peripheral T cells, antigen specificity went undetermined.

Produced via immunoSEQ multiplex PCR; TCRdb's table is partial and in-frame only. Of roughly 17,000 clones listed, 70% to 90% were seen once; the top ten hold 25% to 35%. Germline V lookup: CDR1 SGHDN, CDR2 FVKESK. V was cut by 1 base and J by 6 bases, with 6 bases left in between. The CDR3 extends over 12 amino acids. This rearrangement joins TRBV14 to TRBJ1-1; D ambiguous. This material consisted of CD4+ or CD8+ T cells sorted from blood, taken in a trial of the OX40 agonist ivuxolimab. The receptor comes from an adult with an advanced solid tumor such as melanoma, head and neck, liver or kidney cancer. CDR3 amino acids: CASSQGNAEAFF. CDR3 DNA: TGTGCCAGCAGCCAAGGAAACGCTGAAGCTTTCTTT.